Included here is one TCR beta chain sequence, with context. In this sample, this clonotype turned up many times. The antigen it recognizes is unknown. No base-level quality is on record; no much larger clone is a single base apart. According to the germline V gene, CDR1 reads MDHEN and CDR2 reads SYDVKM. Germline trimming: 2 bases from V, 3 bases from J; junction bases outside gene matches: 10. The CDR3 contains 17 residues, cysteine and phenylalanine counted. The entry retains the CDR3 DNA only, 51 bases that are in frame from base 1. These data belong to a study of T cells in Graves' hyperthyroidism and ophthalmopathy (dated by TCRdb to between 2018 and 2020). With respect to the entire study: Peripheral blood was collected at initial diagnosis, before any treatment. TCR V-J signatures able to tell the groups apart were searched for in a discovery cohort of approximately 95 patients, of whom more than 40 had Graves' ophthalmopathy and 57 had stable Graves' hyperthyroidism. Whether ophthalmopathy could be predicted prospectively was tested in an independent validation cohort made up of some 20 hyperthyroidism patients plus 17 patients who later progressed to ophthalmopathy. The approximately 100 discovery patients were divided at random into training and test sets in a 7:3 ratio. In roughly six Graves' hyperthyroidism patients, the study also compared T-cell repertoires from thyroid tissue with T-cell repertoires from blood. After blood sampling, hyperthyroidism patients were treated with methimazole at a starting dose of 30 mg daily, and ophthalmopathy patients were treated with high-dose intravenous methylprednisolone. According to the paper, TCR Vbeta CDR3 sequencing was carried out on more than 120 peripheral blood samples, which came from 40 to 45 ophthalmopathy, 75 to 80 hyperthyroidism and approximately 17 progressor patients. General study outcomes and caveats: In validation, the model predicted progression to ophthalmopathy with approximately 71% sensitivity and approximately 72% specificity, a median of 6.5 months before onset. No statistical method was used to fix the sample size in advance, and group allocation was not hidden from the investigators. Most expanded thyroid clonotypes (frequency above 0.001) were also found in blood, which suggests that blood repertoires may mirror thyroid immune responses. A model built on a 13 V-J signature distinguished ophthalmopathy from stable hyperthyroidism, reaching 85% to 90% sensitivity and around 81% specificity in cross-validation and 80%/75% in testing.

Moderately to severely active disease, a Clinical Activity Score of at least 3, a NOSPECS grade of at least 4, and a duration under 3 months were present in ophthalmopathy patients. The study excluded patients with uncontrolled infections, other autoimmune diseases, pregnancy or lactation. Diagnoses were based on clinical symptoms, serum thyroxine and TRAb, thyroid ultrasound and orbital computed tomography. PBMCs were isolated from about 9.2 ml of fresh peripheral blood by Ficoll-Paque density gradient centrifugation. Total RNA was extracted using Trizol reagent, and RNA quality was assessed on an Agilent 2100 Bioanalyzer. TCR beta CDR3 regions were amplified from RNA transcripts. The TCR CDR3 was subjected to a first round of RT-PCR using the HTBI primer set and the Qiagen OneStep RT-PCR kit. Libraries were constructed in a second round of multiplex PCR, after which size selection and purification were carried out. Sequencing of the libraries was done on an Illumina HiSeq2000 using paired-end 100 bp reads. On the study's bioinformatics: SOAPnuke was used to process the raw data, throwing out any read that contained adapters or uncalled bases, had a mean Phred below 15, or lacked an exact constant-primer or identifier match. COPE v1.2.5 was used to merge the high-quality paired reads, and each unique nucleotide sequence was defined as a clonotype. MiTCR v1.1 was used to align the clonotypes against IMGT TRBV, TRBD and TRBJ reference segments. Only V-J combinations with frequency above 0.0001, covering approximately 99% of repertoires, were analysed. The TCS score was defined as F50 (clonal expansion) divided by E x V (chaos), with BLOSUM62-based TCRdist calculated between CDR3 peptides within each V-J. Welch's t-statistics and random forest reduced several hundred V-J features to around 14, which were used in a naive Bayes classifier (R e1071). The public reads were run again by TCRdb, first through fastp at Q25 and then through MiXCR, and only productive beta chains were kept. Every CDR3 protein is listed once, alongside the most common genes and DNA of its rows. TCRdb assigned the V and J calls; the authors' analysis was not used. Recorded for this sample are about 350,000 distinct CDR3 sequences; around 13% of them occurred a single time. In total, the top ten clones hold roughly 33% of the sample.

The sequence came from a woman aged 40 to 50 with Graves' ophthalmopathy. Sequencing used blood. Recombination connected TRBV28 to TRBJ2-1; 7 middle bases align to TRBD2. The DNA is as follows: TGTGCCAGCAGTTTAGCCAGGGAGGAGCGGGACTACAATGAGCAGTTCTTC. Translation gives CASSLAREERDYNEQFF.